This entry concerns a single T cell receptor beta chain. The record originates from a study of OX40 agonist ivuxolimab in advanced cancers. Overall study context: Having had anti-PD-1, anti-PD-L1 or anti-CTLA-4 therapy before was allowed, and around 39% had some.

Germline CDR1 reads ENHRY; CDR2 reads SYGVKD. The CDR3 sequence is 13 residues long. V was shortened by 5 bases and J by 11 bases, with 18 bases between the two germline ends. Blood got drawn at baseline, again on cycle 4 day 1, and then on cycle 7 day 1. This table comes from immunoSEQ multiplex PCR, and its TCRdb copy is limited to in-frame clones, with some not included. The sample includes fewer than 90,000 clones, more than 75% seen only once; the top ten take about 2.5%. Sequences were derived from CD4+ or CD8+ T cells sorted from blood, sampled in a trial of the OX40 agonist ivuxolimab. The rearrangement joins TRBV10-3 to TRBJ1-1, with D perhaps matching TRBD1 (6 bases). This receptor was identified in an adult with an advanced solid tumor such as melanoma, head and neck, liver or kidney cancer. CDR3 coding DNA: TGTGCCATCAGTACAGGGAAGCTGGTTAGCGCTTTCTTT. It specifies CAISTGKLVSAFF.